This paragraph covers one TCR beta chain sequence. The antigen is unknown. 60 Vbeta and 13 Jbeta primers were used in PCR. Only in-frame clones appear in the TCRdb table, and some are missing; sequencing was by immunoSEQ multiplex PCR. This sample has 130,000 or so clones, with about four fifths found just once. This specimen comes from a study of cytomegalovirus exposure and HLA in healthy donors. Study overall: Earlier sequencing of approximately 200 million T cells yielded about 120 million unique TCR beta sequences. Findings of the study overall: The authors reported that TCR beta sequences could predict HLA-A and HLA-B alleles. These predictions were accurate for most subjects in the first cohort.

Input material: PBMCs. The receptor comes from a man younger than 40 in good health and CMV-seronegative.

The DNA for the CDR3 is TGCAGCGTTGCAGGGGGAATAGTGTACGAGCAGTACTTC. It translates to CSVAGGIVYEQYF. The V call is TRBV29-1, the J call TRBJ2-7; 7 nucleotides line up with TRBD1. Trimming removed 4 bases from V and 4 bases from J; junction bases left unmatched: 7. Germline V lookup: CDR1 SQVTM, CDR2 ANQGSEA. The CDR3 contains 13 residues.